The clone carrying this T cell receptor (beta chain) was seen many times. Antigen: not known. In making TCR beta libraries, quantitative 5'-RACE with molecular barcodes was used. Each CDR3 protein gets one entry after TCRdb re-called the 5' RACE reads with MiXCR. The sample shows a few hundred thousand distinct CDR3 sequences, around a tenth of them seen only once. This sample was taken from a study of CD8 T cells in ankylosing spondylitis. Findings and limits, study-wide: The disease-linked clones had a CD8+ phenotype and low blood frequencies. Characteristic of ankylosing spondylitis blood, it appeared, was a TCR beta motif comprising several highly homologous variants. Previous work reported some of these motif variants in the synovial fluid and blood of reactive arthritis.

The ends were cut back, 8 bases at V and 6 bases at J, with 19 bases in the middle. There are 14 residues in the CDR3. The chain carries TRBV12-3 or TRBV12-4 and TRBJ1-1; D gene unclear. This sequence was found in a male donor with ankylosing spondylitis or in good health (not recorded which). Sample: blood, either unsorted or a sorted T cell fraction (not recorded which). The CDR3 sequence is CASPAWGTMAEAFF. Written as DNA, the CDR3 is TGTGCCAGCCCTGCCTGGGGAACAATGGCTGAAGCTTTCTTT.